Here is one TCR beta chain with its context. Its antigen has not been determined. Base qualities are not recorded, but no much larger clone differs from it by a single base. The CDR1 and CDR2 encoded by the germline V gene are SGHDN and FVKESK. Relative to germline, V is 4 bases shorter and J is 5 bases shorter, with 15 bases between their ends. The CDR3 starts with the cysteine, ends with the phenylalanine, and has 15 residues. Only the CDR3 DNA is retained, 45 bases long and in frame from the first base. The entry originates in a study of technical replicates of blood from a few donors (dated by TCRdb to about 2017). To prepare the library, the immunoSEQ multiplex PCR assay was applied. The immuneACCESS repertoire file appears here via TCRdb, limited to in-frame rearrangements. These files lack a portion of the clones; in checked studies, under half of the deficit traces to unresolved V genes, and the cause of the others is not known. A total of about 80,000 clones appear in this sample, 86% of them only once. The biggest ten clones account for roughly 4.4% of the sample.

This clonotype originated in a human donor in good health. Some clones in this sample may be carry-over from other donors' samples. The sequenced material came from PBMCs. The rearrangement combines TRBV14 with TRBJ2-1, with no reliable assignment of the D segment. The bases read TGTGCCAGCAGCCCGACGAGAGGTACCAACAATGAGCAGTTCTTC. It translates to CASSPTRGTNNEQFF.